This T cell receptor beta chain was observed in a study of T cells in Graves' hyperthyroidism and ophthalmopathy. Regarding the study as a whole: A median approximately 6.5 months before onset, the model predicted ophthalmopathy.

Germline lookup yields CDR1 MNHEY and CDR2 SVGAGI. This CDR3 is 16 amino acids long. Between the trimmed V and J ends, which lost 0 bases and 2 bases, there was a span of 11 bases. The investigators amplified TCR beta CDR3 regions from RNA transcripts. When the TCR CDR3 underwent first-round RT-PCR, the HTBI primer set was used. TCRdb ran MiXCR on the multiplex PCR reads and lists one entry per CDR3 protein. There are hundreds of thousands of distinct CDR3 sequences in the sample; about 15% occur only once, and around 5.4% lies in the top ten. This clonotype has ten or more counts. Its antigen is still unknown.

Sample: blood. The chain carries TRBV6-5 and TRBJ2-1; the D is unclear. This TCR was recovered from a young woman with Graves' hyperthyroidism that later progressed to Graves' ophthalmopathy. Written as DNA, the CDR3 is TGTGCCAGCAGTTACTCGCCGATAATCCCCTACAATGAGCAGTTCTTC. It encodes CASSYSPIIPYNEQFF.